The next 15 T cell receptor beta chains were all read from a single sample in a study of persistence of HIV-infected CD4 T cells. An overlapping HIV-1 Gag peptide pool stimulated these cells at roughly 1 ug/peptide/mL. CD40L/CD69 double-negative CD45RO-high memory CD4+ T cells were collected. The immunoSEQ assay was version 4, run in survey mode. Sequencing was performed with immunoSEQ multiplex PCR; in TCRdb, only in-frame clones are kept and a portion is missing. The sample includes approximately 65,000 clones, roughly 75% of them seen just once. These receptors lack a known antigen. The specimen comprised CD4+ T cells sorted from PBMCs after roughly 18-hour stimulation, sampled from a patient who received antiretroviral therapy. These receptors all come from an adult man with HIV who was CMV-seropositive.

The genes are TRBV6-2 or TRBV6-3 and TRBJ2-7, with 12 positions matching TRBD2. Trimming at V came to 5 bases and at J to 4 bases, leaving 3 bases not matched to a gene. This CDR3 is 14 amino acids long. Germline CDR1 reads MNHEY; CDR2 reads SVGEGT. The CDR3 spells CASSLAGGLYEQYF. CDR3 coding DNA: TGTGCCAGCAGTCTAGCGGGGGGGCTTTACGAGCAGTACTTC.

This chain joins TRBV4-1 and TRBJ1-4; TRBD1 matches 7 bases. Germline CDR1 and CDR2: MGHRA and YSYEKL. This CDR3 is built from 16 residues. The ends lost 3 bases at V and 10 bases at J; junction bases unmatched: 14. The CDR3 reads CASSQGFTGEIVKLFF. The CDR3 DNA reads TGCGCCAGCAGCCAGGGGTTTACAGGGGAAATAGTAAAACTGTTTTTT.

The genes are TRBV3-1 (or the pseudogene TRBV3-2) and TRBJ1-2, with TRBD1 identical over 8 bases. The CDR3 consists of 15 residues. Per the germline V gene, CDR1 is LGHDT and CDR2 is YNNKEL (reference sequence). V was clipped by 4 bases and J by 0 bases; unmatched bases: 4. CDR3 nucleotide sequence: TGTGCCAGCAGCCGAACGGGACAGGCTAACTATGGCTACACCTTC. Amino acid sequence: CASSRTGQANYGYTF.

This chain uses TRBV24-1 with TRBJ1-5, with D possibly TRBD1 on 6 matching bases. V was shortened by 6 bases and J by 13 bases, with 18 bases between the two germline ends. Germline-derived CDR1 and CDR2 are KGHDR and SFDVKD. There are 13 residues in the CDR3. The CDR3 loop is CATSSNRDNVQHF. The CDR3 DNA reads TGTGCCACCAGTTCAAACCGGGACAATGTTCAGCATTTT.

This clone was observed a handful of times. The chain joins TRBV19 to TRBJ1-5; D unclear. Trimming took off 7 bases at V and 6 bases at J, with 10 bases between the two ends. CDR3 length equals 12 residues. Germline assignment: CDR1 LNHDA and CDR2 SQIVND (reference sequence). In nucleotides, the CDR3 is TGTGCCAGTACAACCCCTGGTCAGCCCCAGCATTTT. Its translation: CASTTPGQPQHF.

The sample holds a few counts of this clone. The chain is built from TRBV6-5 and TRBJ1-4, with D hard to call. This CDR3 is 14 amino acids long. The ends were cut back, 0 bases at V and 6 bases at J, with 8 bases in the middle. Germline V gene sequence: CDR1 MNHEY, CDR2 SVGAGI. This chain's CDR3 is CASSYSRQDEKLFF. The CDR3 nucleotides read TGTGCCAGCAGTTACTCACGGCAGGATGAAAAACTGTTTTTT.

V usage is TRBV11-2 and J usage is TRBJ1-1, with D unresolved. Germline V gene lookup returns CDR1 SGHAT and CDR2 FQNNGV. The V gene lost 5 bases and the J gene lost 2 bases, with 12 bases spanning the gap. The CDR3 contains 14 residues. The CDR3 coding sequence is TGTGCCAGCAGCCCAGACCCCAGAAACACTGAAGCTTTCTTT. Its protein product is CASSPDPRNTEAFF. Variable domain in full (rest from reference TRBV11-2 and TRBJ1-1): EAGVAQSPRYKIIEKRQSVAFWCNPISGHATLYWYQQILGQGPKLLIQFQNNGVVDDSQLPKDRFSAERLKGVDSTLKIQPAKLEDSAVYLCASSPDPRNTEAFFGQGTRLTVV.

The V call is TRBV7-9, the J call TRBJ1-3; the D is unclear. The CDR3 spans 12 residues. V was cut by 1 base and J by 8 bases, with 6 bases left in between. Germline CDR1 is SEHNR and CDR2 is FQNEAQ (reference sequence). The CDR3 coding sequence is TGTGCCAGCAGCTTAGTGGGAGACACCATATATTTT. It translates to CASSLVGDTIYF.

The chain recombines TRBV4-1 with TRBJ1-2, with 7 bases identical to TRBD1. The CDR3 covers 15 residues. Germline V gives CDR1 MGHRA, CDR2 YSYEKL. After removal of 7 bases from V and 2 bases from J, the junction contained 10 bases not matched to a gene. The CDR3 spells CASTPQEGANYGYTF. In DNA, the CDR3 is TGCGCCAGCACCCCCCAGGAGGGGGCAAACTATGGCTACACCTTC.

This chain uses TRBV4-1 with TRBJ1-2; D possibly corresponds to TRBD1 (6 bases). This CDR3 region has 14 residues. The germline CDR1 and CDR2 sequences are MGHRA and YSYEKL. Deletions cut 3 bases from V and 6 bases from J, with 14 bases between. The CDR3 DNA reads TGCGCCAGCAGCCAGGGGGAGGGGGAGGATGGCTACACCTTC. Translation gives CASSQGEGEDGYTF.

The chain joins TRBV10-1 to TRBJ2-7, with 8 bases aligning to TRBD1. Germline V gene data show CDR1 as WNHNN and CDR2 as SYGVQD (reference sequence). The CDR3 covers 13 residues. Losses at the gene ends were 8 bases for V and 3 bases for J; bases not matched to a gene: 6. The CDR3 is CASARDRGYEQYF. The CDR3, as DNA: TGCGCCAGCGCACGAGACAGGGGCTACGAGCAGTACTTC.

The chain links TRBV6-1 to TRBJ1-5, with a weak D call TRBD1 (6 bases). Germline-derived CDR1 and CDR2 are MNHNS and SASEGT. Between the trimmed V and J ends, which lost 3 bases and 7 bases, there was a span of 7 bases. The CDR3 extends over 12 amino acids. Here the CDR3 reads CASSDRGQPQHF. The CDR3 DNA reads TGTGCCAGCAGTGACAGGGGACAGCCCCAGCATTTT.

The CDR3 DNA reads TGTGCCACCGGGACAGGGATGGATGGCTACACCTTC. This translates into CATGTGMDGYTF. This chain connects TRBV6-5 to TRBJ1-2; TRBD1 matches at 9 bases. Losses at the gene ends were 10 bases for V and 6 bases for J; bases not matched to a gene: 6. Germline lookup yields CDR1 MNHEY and CDR2 SVGAGI. The CDR3 consists of 12 residues.

The chain couples TRBV6-5 to TRBJ2-7; D might be TRBD1 (6 bases). The germline V gene encodes CDR1 MNHEY and CDR2 SVGAGI. V lost 3 bases, J lost 2 bases, and 17 bases lay in between. CDR3 length equals 16 residues. The CDR3, as DNA: TGTGCCAGCAGTTATACGCCATTGGACAGCACCTACGAGCAGTACTTC. Amino acids: CASSYTPLDSTYEQYF.

V gene TRBV19 combines with J gene TRBJ2-7; D remains unclear. V lost 3 bases, J lost 5 bases, and 8 bases lay in between. Germline CDR1 and CDR2: LNHDA and SQIVND (reference sequence). The CDR3 spans 12 residues. For the CDR3, the DNA is TGTGCCAGTAGTATTTTAGGAGACGAGCAGTACTTC. Its protein product is CASSILGDEQYF.